This T cell receptor (beta chain) is from a study of shared clonotypes between healthy human individuals. Whole-study context: Plates per donor: three CD4 naive, three CD4 memory, two CD8 naive, one CD8 memory.

Terminally differentiated effector memory CD45RA+ cells were left out of the naive CD8 fraction, which was CD45RO-negative and positively selected for CCR7. Genomic DNA of each subset was evenly split across several immunoSEQ plates. The method was immunoSEQ multiplex PCR; TCRdb's version includes in-frame clones alone and lacks a portion of them. The repertoire holds hundreds of thousands of clones, 96% seen once, with 0.11% in the top ten. The CDR3 covers 17 residues. V shed 5 bases and J 3 bases; nucleotides not matched to a gene: 13. In germline, CDR1 is SGDLS, CDR2 YYNGEE. Source material: naive CD8+ T cells sorted from blood. This clonotype was obtained from a woman aged 25 to 39 in good health. V is TRBV9 and J is TRBJ2-2; 7 bases match TRBD2. CDR3 loop: CASSGGRARRDTGELFF. In DNA, the CDR3 is TGTGCCAGCAGTGGGGGGAGGGCCCGGCGCGACACCGGGGAGCTGTTTTTT.